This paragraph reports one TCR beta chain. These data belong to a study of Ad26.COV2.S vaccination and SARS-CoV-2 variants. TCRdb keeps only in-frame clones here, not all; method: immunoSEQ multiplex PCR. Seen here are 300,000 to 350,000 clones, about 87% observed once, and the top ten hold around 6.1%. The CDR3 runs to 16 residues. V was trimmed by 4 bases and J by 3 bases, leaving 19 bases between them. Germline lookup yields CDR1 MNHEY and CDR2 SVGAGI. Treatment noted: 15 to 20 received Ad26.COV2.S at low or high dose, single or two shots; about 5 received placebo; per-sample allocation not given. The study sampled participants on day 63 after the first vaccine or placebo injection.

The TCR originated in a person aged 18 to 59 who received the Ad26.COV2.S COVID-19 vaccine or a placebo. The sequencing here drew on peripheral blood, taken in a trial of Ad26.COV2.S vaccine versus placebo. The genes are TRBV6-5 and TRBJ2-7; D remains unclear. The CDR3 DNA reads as TGTGCCAGCAGTTCCGGTAGGGCCGTCCTGGGCTACGAGCAGTACTTC. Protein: CASSSGRAVLGYEQYF.